These 10 T cell receptor beta chains were all obtained from the same sample, sequenced in a study of control samples from healthy donors and cancer patients. The protocol was immunoSEQ multiplex PCR, while the TCRdb copy is restricted to in-frame clones and leaves out a portion. The table includes roughly 120,000 clones, over 90% detected once. The material sequenced was blood. The receptors were gathered from a man younger than 45 in good health.

The chain combines TRBV3-1 (or the pseudogene TRBV3-2) with TRBJ2-2; D not resolved. Germline loops: CDR1 LGHDT, CDR2 YNNKEL (reference sequence). The CDR3 sequence is 13 residues long. The V end lost 4 bases, the J end lost 0 bases, and 3 bases lay between the germline ends. The CDR3 DNA is TGTGCCAGCAGCCCTACGAACACCGGGGAGCTGTTTTTT. Translating it yields CASSPTNTGELFF.

As concerns this clone: The sample carries other DNA sequences with the same CDR3. The CDR3 loop reads CASSLGDEQYF. The CDR3 nucleotides read TGTGCCAGCAGCTTAGGGGACGAGCAGTACTTC. The chain recombines TRBV7-9 with TRBJ2-7; D is uncertain. The CDR3 runs to 11 residues. Germline V gene data show CDR1 as SEHNR and CDR2 as FQNEAQ (reference sequence). V was shortened by 1 base and J by 5 bases, with 3 bases between the two germline ends. Together with reference TRBV7-9 and TRBJ2-7, the CDR3 gives the full variable domain: DTGVSQNPRHKITKRGQNVTFRCDPISEHNRLYWYRQTLGQGPEFLTYFQNEAQLEKSRLLSDRFSAERPKGSFSTLEIQRTEQGDSAMYLCASSLGDEQYFGPGTRLTVT.

The chain uses TRBV27 and TRBJ2-7; TRBD1 matches at 7 bases. Looked up from germline, CDR1 is MNHEY and CDR2 is SMNVEV (reference sequence). J gave up 7 bases and V 8 bases, and 11 bases lay outside the gene matches. The CDR3 is 13 amino acids. The CDR3: CASRQTGQREQYF. In nucleotides, the CDR3 is TGTGCCAGCCGACAGACAGGGCAAAGGGAGCAGTACTTC.

The chain combines TRBV7-6 with TRBJ2-1; 12 nucleotides align to TRBD2. CDR3 length equals 16 residues. V shed 5 bases, J shed 10 bases, and the junction held 12 bases outside the gene matches. Germline V gene sequence: CDR1 SGHVS, CDR2 FNYEAQ. DNA of the CDR3: TGTGCCAGCAGCACGGGGACTAGCGGGCGGGCACGAGAGCAGTTCTTC. It is translated as CASSTGTSGRAREQFF. Complete variable domain (other parts from reference TRBV7-6 and TRBJ2-1): GAGVSQSPRYKVTKRGQDVALRCDPISGHVSLYWYRQALGQGPEFLTYFNYEAQQDKSGLPNDRFSAERPEGSISTLTIQRTEQRDSAMYRCASSTGTSGRAREQFFGPGTRLTVL.

The gene calls are TRBV19 and TRBJ2-7, with D perhaps TRBD1 (5 bases). Germline CDR1 LNHDA, CDR2 SQIVND (reference sequence). The ends were cut back, 6 bases at V and 2 bases at J, with 14 bases in the middle. This CDR3 region has 14 residues. The DNA for the CDR3 is TGTGCCAGTAGCCCGACAGAGAATCCCTACGAGCAGTACGTC. This translates into CASSPTENPYEQYV.

The rearrangement uses TRBV27 and TRBJ2-2; 9 nucleotides line up with TRBD2. Germline trimming cut 7 bases from V and 5 bases from J; bases unmatched to any gene: 5. This CDR3 contains 14 residues. Germline CDR1 reads MNHEY; CDR2 reads SMNVEV (reference sequence). The CDR3 nucleotides read TGTGCCAGCACAATAGCGGGGGTAACCGGGGAGCTGTTTTTT. Encoded protein: CASTIAGVTGELFF.

The rearrangement uses TRBV9 and TRBJ1-5; 7 bases fit TRBD1. The CDR3 is 15 residues long. Germline V gives CDR1 SGDLS, CDR2 YYNGEE. V dropped 4 bases and J dropped 0; count of bases not matched to a gene: 4. The CDR3 protein is CASSFTGDSNQPQHF. Written as DNA, the CDR3 is TGTGCCAGCAGCTTTACAGGGGATAGCAATCAGCCCCAGCATTTT.

This clone appeared once. Its ends do not fully match the called genes, so a read error is possible. This sequence joins TRBV5-1 and TRBJ2-4; possible D gene TRBD2, 5 bases. Germline CDR1 SGHRS, CDR2 YFSETQ. The CDR3 is 14 residues long. The CDR3 DNA is TGCGCCAGCAGCTTGGGGGGAGCCGAAAACATTCAGTACTTC. Translating it yields CASSLGGAENIQYF.

The DNA of the CDR3 is TGTGCCAGCAGCCTGGAAAGAGAGCAGTTCTTC. Residues: CASSLEREQFF. The V call is TRBV2, the J call TRBJ2-1; D is ambiguous. Trimming stripped 6 bases from V and 10 bases from J, with 10 bases between. The CDR3 has 11 residues. Germline V CDR1 and CDR2: SNHLY, FYNNEI.

V gene TRBV29-1 combines with J gene TRBJ2-3, with TRBD2 matching 7 bases. The CDR3 loop spans 14 amino acids. V lost 7 bases to trimming and J lost 1 base; unmatched junction nucleotides: 8. CDR1 and CDR2 from the germline V gene are SQVTM and ANQGSEA. The CDR3 spells CSAGAGSRTDTQYF. The DNA for the CDR3 is TGCAGCGCTGGAGCGGGATCGCGCACAGATACGCAGTATTTT.